The sequence of this TCR beta chain was determined in a study of T cell clonality in common variable immunodeficiency. General observations from the study: What drives increased CVID clonality needs T cell subpopulation sequencing. Reportedly, TCR beta sequences from common variable immunodeficiency showed fewer deletions and N-nucleotide insertions. CVID subjects shared fewer TCRbeta clones than healthy controls did.

The CDR3 is 15 amino acids. The V end was cut by 3 bases, the J end by 7 bases, with 16 bases between. Germline values: CDR1 KGHSH, CDR2 LQKENI. CVID meant reduced serum IgG, IgA and/or IgM plus specific antibody deficiency. Aged 9 to 64 years, CVID subjects averaged about 40 years old. Profiling relied on immunoSEQ multiplex PCR, and the TCRdb table lists in-frame clones only, not all of them. The sample counts roughly 13,000 clones, none seen once; the ten largest own about 10%. Relative to its sample, this clone is medium-sized (0.01 to 0.1%). Its antigen is not identified. The missing CDR3 end, 3 residues past where the read stops, is filled in from the germline J gene.

The specimen sequenced was peripheral blood mononuclear cells. The receptor's source is a human donor with common variable immunodeficiency. The J gene is TRBJ2-4, the V gene TRBV18, with D maybe TRBD2 (5 bases). This chain's CDR3 is CASSPKDGVGNIQYF. The CDR3 bases that were read are TGTGCCAGCTCACCCAAGGACGGGGTGGGTAACATT.